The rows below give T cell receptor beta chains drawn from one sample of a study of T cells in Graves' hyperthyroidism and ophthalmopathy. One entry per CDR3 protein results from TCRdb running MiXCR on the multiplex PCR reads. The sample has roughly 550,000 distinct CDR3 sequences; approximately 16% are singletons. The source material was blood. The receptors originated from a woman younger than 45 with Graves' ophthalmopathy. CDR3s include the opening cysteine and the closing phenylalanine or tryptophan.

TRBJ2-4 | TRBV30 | CAWSEGRGDIQYF
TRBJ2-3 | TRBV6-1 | CASSKTSGLAGVSTDTQYF
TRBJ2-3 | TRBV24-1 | CATSDIGGASTDTQYF
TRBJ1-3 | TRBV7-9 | CASSERNTIYF
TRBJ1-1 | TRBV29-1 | CSVEVQGGTEAFF
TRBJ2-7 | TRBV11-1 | CASSLMGGSSYEQYF
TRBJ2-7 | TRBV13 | CASSLGLAGDYEQYF
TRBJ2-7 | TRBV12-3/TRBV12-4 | CASKIEGSYEQYF
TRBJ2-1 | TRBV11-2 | CASSLARLAEPYNEQFF
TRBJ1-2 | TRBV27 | CASTSSRDRGYTF
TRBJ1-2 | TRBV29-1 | CSVGGYNYGYTF
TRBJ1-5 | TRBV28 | CASSLRGGQPRHF
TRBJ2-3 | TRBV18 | CASSPPGQFTDTQYF
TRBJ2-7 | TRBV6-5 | CASSYSGSVYFYEQYF
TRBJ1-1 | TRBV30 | CAWSVNLGAPGTEAFF
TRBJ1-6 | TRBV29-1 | CSVKTETGLNSPLHF
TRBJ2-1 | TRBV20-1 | CSASISGTHNEQFF
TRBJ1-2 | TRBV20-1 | CSARDRLWGYTF
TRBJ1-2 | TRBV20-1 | CSATSPTGTGSNYGYTF